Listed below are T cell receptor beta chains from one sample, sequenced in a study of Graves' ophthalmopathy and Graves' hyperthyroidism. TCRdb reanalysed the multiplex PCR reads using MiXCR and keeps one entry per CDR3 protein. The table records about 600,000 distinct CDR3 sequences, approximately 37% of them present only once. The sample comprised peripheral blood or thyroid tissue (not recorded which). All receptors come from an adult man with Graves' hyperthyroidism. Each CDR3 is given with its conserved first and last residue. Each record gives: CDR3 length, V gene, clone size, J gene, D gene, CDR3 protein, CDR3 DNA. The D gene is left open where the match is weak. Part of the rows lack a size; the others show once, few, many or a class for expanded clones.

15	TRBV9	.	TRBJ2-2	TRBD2	CASSVRSGSSGELFF	TGTGCCAGCAGCGTTCGTAGCGGGAGTTCCGGGGAGCTGTTTTTT
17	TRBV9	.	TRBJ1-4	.	CASSVVDLWEANEKLFF	TGTGCCAGCAGCGTAGTAGATTTATGGGAGGCTAATGAAAAACTGTTTTTT
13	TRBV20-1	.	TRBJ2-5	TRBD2	CSLSGGFQETQYF	TGCAGCTTGAGCGGGGGATTCCAAGAGACCCAGTACTTC
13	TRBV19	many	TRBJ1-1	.	CASERVFATEAFF	TGTGCCAGTGAACGGGTCTTTGCCACTGAAGCTTTCTTT
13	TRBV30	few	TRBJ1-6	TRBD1	CAWSADRGSPLHF	TGTGCCTGGAGTGCGGACAGGGGTTCACCCCTCCACTTT
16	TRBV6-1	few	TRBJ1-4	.	CASSDGVGLSNEKLFF	TGTGCCAGCAGTGATGGGGTCGGGCTTTCTAATGAAAAACTGTTTTTT
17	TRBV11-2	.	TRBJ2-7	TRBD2	CASSLILAGGALDEQYF	TGTGCCAGCAGCTTAATTCTAGCGGGAGGGGCCCTCGACGAGCAGTACTTC
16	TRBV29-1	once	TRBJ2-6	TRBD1	CSVRDRGSYGANVLTF	TGCAGCGTGAGGGACAGGGGCAGCTATGGGGCCAACGTCCTGACTTTC
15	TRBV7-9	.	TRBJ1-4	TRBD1	CASSYGTGGSEKLFF	TGTGCCAGCAGCTACGGGACAGGGGGTAGTGAAAAACTGTTTTTT
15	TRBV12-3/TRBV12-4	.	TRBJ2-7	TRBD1	CASSYSGTGEAEQYF	TGTGCCAGCAGCTACTCCGGGACAGGGGAGGCCGAGCAGTACTTC
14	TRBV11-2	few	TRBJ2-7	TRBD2	CASSLDLGLAEEYF	TGTGCCAGCAGCTTAGATCTAGGACTAGCGGAAGAGTACTTC
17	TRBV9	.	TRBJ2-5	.	CASSVAGGDNGQGTQYF	TGTGCCAGCAGCGTAGCAGGGGGGGACAATGGGCAAGGGACCCAGTACTTC
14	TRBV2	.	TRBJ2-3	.	CASSRGISADTQYF	TGTGCCAGCAGCAGGGGCATAAGCGCAGATACGCAGTATTTT
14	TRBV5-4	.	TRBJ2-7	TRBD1	CASSSGTGPLEQYF	TGTGCCAGCAGCTCCGGGACAGGGCCCCTTGAGCAGTACTTC
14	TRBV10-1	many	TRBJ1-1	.	CASSGRGDGTEAFF	TGCGCCAGCAGTGGGCGAGGGGATGGCACTGAAGCTTTCTTT
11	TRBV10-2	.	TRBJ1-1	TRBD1	CASIGQGEAFF	TGCGCCAGCATCGGACAGGGTGAAGCTTTCTTT
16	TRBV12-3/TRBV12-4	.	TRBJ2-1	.	CASSSQVRGNYNEQFF	TGTGCCAGCAGTTCCCAGGTTCGCGGGAACTACAATGAGCAGTTCTTC
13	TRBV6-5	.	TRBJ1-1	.	CASSRTRDTEAFF	TGTGCCAGCAGCCGGACGAGGGACACTGAAGCTTTCTTT
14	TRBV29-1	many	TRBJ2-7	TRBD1	CSVEEGTGEDEQYF	TGCAGCGTTGAAGAGGGGACAGGGGAAGACGAGCAGTACTTC
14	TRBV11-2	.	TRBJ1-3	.	CASSLPGAGNTVYF	TGTGCCAGCAGCCTACCGGGAGCCGGAAACACCGTATATTTT
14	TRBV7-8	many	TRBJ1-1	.	CASSLGQGPYEAFF	TGTGCCAGCAGCTTAGGGCAGGGACCGTATGAAGCTTTCTTT
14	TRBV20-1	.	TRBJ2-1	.	CSGQNRHLYNEQFF	TGCAGTGGCCAGAACCGTCACCTCTACAATGAGCAGTTCTTC
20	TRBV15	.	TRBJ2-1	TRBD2	CATSRDLEREGLGVDNEQFF	TGTGCCACCAGCAGAGATTTGGAGCGGGAGGGCCTGGGGGTAGACAATGAGCAGTTCTTC
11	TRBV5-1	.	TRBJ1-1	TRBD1	CASSGTGDAFF	TGCGCCTCTTCCGGGACAGGGGATGCTTTCTTT
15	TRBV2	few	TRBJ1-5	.	CASSGPFQGSEPQHF	TGTGCCAGCAGTGGCCCTTTTCAGGGATCTGAGCCCCAGCATTTT
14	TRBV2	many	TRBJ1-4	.	CATAILGSNEKLFF	TGTGCCACAGCTATCCTGGGGTCGAATGAAAAACTGTTTTTT
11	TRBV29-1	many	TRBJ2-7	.	CSVEQGNEQYF	TGCAGCGTTGAGCAGGGAAACGAGCAGTACTTC
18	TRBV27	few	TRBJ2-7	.	CASSHKTWKSLSSYEQYF	TGTGCCAGCAGTCACAAGACGTGGAAATCGCTAAGCTCCTACGAGCAGTACTTC
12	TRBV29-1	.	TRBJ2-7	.	CSVGARRYEQYF	TGCAGCGTTGGGGCAAGGAGGTACGAGCAGTACTTC
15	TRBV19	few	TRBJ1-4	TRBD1	CASSVTGSANEKLFF	TGTGCCAGTAGTGTGACAGGGTCGGCTAATGAAAAACTGTTTTTT
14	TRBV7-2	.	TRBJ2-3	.	CASSGHRVTDTQYF	TGTGCCAGCAGCGGACATCGGGTCACAGATACGCAGTATTTT
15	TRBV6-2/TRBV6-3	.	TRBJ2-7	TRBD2	CASESLAGVSGEQYF	TGTGCCAGCGAATCTCTAGCGGGGGTAAGCGGCGAGCAGTACTTC
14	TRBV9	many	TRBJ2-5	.	CASSVAMGRETQYF	TGTGCCAGCAGCGTAGCTATGGGTCGGGAGACCCAGTACTTC
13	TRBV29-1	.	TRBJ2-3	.	CSVGHFSTDTQYF	TGCAGCGTTGGACACTTTAGCACAGATACGCAGTATTTT
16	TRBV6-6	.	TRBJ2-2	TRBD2	CASSLGGTSGTGELFF	TGTGCCAGCAGTCTGGGGGGGACTAGCGGAACCGGGGAGCTGTTTTTT
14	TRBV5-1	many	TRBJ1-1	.	CASSAGALSAEAFF	TGCGCCAGCAGCGCAGGGGCCCTGAGTGCTGAAGCTTTCTTT
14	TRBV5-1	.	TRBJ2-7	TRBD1	CASSSDRGRGEQYF	TGCGCCAGCAGTTCGGACAGGGGGCGTGGGGAGCAGTACTTC
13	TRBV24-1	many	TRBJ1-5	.	CATSDGDFQPQHF	TGTGCCACCAGTGATGGGGATTTTCAGCCCCAGCATTTT
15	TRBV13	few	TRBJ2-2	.	CASSYGPLPAGELFF	TGTGCCAGCAGCTACGGCCCGCTTCCCGCCGGGGAGCTGTTTTTT
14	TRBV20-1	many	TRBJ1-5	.	CSAESRGSNQPQHF	TGCAGTGCCGAAAGCAGGGGAAGCAATCAGCCCCAGCATTTT
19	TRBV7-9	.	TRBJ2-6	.	CASIVSGAGGSSGANVLTF	TGTGCCAGCATCGTTAGCGGGGCAGGGGGGAGCTCTGGGGCCAACGTCCTGACTTTC
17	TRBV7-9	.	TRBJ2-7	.	CASSLGLGGRGSYEQYF	TGTGCCAGCAGCTTAGGACTTGGGGGCAGAGGCTCCTACGAGCAGTACTTC
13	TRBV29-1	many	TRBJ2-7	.	CSAKRAGTYEQYF	TGCAGCGCTAAGAGGGCAGGGACCTACGAGCAGTACTTC
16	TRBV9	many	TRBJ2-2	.	CASSFSDFAGTGELFF	TGTGCCAGCAGCTTTAGCGATTTCGCGGGCACCGGGGAGCTGTTTTTT
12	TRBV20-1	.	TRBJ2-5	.	CSAREGQETQYF	TGCAGTGCTAGAGAGGGACAAGAGACCCAGTACTTC
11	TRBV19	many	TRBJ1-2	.	CATRGSYGYTF	TGTGCCACCCGGGGCAGCTATGGCTACACCTTC
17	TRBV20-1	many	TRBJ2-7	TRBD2	CSATHAGLAEPPYEQYF	TGCAGTGCTACCCACGCAGGACTAGCGGAGCCTCCCTACGAGCAGTACTTC
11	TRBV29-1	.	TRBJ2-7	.	CSVAGRAEQYF	TGCAGCGTTGCGGGACGGGCTGAGCAGTACTTC